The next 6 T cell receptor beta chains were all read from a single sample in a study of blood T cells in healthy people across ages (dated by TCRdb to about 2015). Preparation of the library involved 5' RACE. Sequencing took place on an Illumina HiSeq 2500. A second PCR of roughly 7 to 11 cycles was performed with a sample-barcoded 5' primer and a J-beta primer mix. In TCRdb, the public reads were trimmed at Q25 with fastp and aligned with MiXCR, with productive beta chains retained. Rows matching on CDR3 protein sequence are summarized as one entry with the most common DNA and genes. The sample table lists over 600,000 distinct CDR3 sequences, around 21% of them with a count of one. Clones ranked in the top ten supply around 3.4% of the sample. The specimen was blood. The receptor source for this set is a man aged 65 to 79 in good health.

CDR3 residues: CASSPGLNYEQYF. The CDR3 DNA reads as TGTGCCAGCAGTCCGGGACTAAACTACGAGCAGTACTTC. The V and J genes are TRBV28 and TRBJ2-7; 7 bases are a match to TRBD2. The germline CDR1 and CDR2 sequences are MDHEN and SYDVKM. The CDR3 covers 13 residues. The trim removed 5 bases at V and 3 bases at J, leaving 4 bases unmatched.

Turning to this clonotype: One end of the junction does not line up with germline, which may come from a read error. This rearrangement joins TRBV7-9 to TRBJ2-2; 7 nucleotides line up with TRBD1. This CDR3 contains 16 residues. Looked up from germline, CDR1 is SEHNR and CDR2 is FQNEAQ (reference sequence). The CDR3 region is CVSSPPDRERTGELFF. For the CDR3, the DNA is TGTGTCAGCAGTCCTCCCGACAGGGAAAGGACCGGGGAGCTGTTTTTT.

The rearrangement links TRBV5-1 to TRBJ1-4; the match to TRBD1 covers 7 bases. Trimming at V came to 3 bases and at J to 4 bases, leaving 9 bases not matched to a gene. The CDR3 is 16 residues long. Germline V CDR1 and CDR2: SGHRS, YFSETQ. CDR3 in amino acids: CASSSAGQSINEKLFF. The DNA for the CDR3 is TGCGCCAGCAGCTCCGCGGGACAGAGTATTAATGAAAAACTGTTTTTT.

The CDR3 coding sequence is TGTGCCAGCAGTTCATTCGGGACTAGCGTTTCCTACAATGAGCAGTTCTTC. This encodes CASSSFGTSVSYNEQFF. The chain is built from TRBV27 and TRBJ2-5; 10 nucleotides align to TRBD2. The J call may be in error: the DNA end matches TRBJ2-1 better. CDR1 and CDR2 from the germline V gene are MNHEY and SMNVEV (reference sequence). The CDR3 contains 17 residues.

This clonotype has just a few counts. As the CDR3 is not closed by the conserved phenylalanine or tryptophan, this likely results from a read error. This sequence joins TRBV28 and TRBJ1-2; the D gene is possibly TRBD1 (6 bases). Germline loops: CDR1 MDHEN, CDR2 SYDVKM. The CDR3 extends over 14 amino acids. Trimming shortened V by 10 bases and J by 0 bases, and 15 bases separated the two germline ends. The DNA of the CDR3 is TGTGCCACCCAAGGGGGGCCCGCTAACTATGGCTACACCCTC. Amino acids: CATQGGPANYGYTL.

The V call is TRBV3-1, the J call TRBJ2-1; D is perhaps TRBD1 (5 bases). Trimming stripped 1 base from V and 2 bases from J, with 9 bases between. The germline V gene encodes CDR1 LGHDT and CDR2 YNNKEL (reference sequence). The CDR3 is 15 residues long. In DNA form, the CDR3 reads TGTGCCAGCAGCCAAGGGAAGGGGACCTACAATGAGCAGTTCTTC. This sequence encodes CASSQGKGTYNEQFF.